This T cell receptor beta chain was documented in a study of shared clonotypes between healthy human individuals. At the level of the study: Aged 18 to 49, the donors were a couple of women and three men.

This CDR3 region has 15 residues. Trimming took 1 base from V and 0 from J, leaving 7 bases between them. The germline V gene encodes CDR1 SGHTA and CDR2 FQGNSA. CD45RO negativity and positive selection for CCR7 defined naive CD8 cells, a population that excluded terminally differentiated effector memory CD45RA+ cells. Samples underwent the assay at deep level. Clones were read by immunoSEQ multiplex PCR, and TCRdb kept only the in-frame ones, dropping some. The sample holds millions of clones, about 95% seen once. Regarding this clone: The target antigen is unknown. This CDR3 is also generated by other DNA sequences in the sample.

Overall study findings and caveats: Generation probabilities were higher for clonotypes shared across all four sorted-subset donors than for unshared ones. Sequencing depth was predicted to influence how clonotypes are shared among donors.

The sequence was collected from a man younger than 35 in good health. The chain employs TRBV7-2 and TRBJ2-1; possible D gene TRBD1, 6 bases. Sequencing was carried out using naive CD8+ T cells sorted from blood. This CDR3 is CASSLVGGSYNEQFF. The CDR3, as DNA: TGTGCCAGCAGCTTAGTAGGGGGCTCCTACAATGAGCAGTTCTTC. Supplemented by reference TRBV7-2 and TRBJ2-1, the full variable domain reads GAGVSQSPSNKVTEKGKDVELRCDPISGHTALYWYRQSLGQGLEFLIYFQGNSAPDKSGLPSDRFSAERTGGSVSTLTIQRTQQEDSAVYLCASSLVGGSYNEQFFGPGTRLTVL.